This TCR beta chain was obtained from a study of STAT3 mutations in large granular lymphocyte leukemia. V was shortened by 2 bases and J by 2 bases, with 9 bases between the two germline ends. Germline values: CDR1 SGHTA, CDR2 FQGNSA. This CDR3 is 14 amino acids long. Study results and limitations: Persisting codominant clonotypes may have hidden a small pathogenic clone. Every T-LGLL patient had at least one immunodominant TCRbeta clonotype. TCR clonotype switching after therapy occurred in about 35% of the 18 patients. In several patients, dominant TCR clone burden exceeded STAT3 mutant burden, suggesting STAT3 mutation arose secondarily.

The method was immunoSEQ multiplex PCR; TCRdb's version includes in-frame clones alone and lacks a portion of them. The sample lists 30,000 to 40,000 clones, around 86% occurring once. On this clone: Its specificity is unknown.

The sample taken for sequencing was peripheral blood mononuclear cells. V is TRBV7-2 and J is TRBJ1-2, with D perhaps matching TRBD1 (5 bases). The source of this sequence is a man aged 55 to 70 with T-cell large granular lymphocyte leukemia. Some clones in this sample may be carry-over from other donors' samples. In DNA, the CDR3 is TGTGCCAGCAGCTTATACAGGACAAACTATGGCTACACCTTC. Protein sequence: CASSLYRTNYGYTF.